This T cell receptor beta chain was identified during a study of blood T cell repertoires in COVID-19. Study at large: The study drew acute and convalescent COVID-19 samples from the United States, Italy and Spain.

This study enrolled people aged 18 to 89 from approximately 24 US geographic areas. Cohort placement rested on clinical history that participants reported themselves. Recovered participants had two consecutive negative NP/OP PCR tests, healthcare professional clearance, or symptom resolution. Trimming pared 4 bases from V and 2 bases from J, leaving 12 bases between. The CDR3 extends over 13 amino acids. The germline gives CDR1 SQVTM, CDR2 ANQGSEA. The repertoire was sequenced with immunoSEQ multiplex PCR; TCRdb's copy has only in-frame clones and lacks some. The sample has 250,000 to 350,000 clones, 87% seen once.

This rearrangement joins TRBV29-1 to TRBJ2-7, with a weak D call TRBD1 (6 bases). This TCR was sampled from a woman aged 40 to 50 who had recovered from COVID-19. Specimen: PBMCs or T cells enriched from blood (not recorded which). CDR3 nucleotide sequence: TGCAGCGTTGGGAGGCACAGGGCCTACGAGCAGTACTTC. Protein sequence: CSVGRHRAYEQYF.